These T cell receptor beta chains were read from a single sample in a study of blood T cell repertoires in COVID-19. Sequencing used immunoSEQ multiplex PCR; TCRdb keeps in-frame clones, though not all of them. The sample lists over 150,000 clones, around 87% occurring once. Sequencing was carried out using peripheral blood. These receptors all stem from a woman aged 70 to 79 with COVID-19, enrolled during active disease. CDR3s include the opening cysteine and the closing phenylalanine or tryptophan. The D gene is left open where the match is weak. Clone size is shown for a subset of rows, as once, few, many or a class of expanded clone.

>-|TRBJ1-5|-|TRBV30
CACDGLRGQPQHF
TGTGCCTGTGACGGACTCAGAGGTCAGCCCCAGCATTTT
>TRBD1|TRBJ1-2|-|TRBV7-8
CASSLSWGGSGTGWYGYTF
TGTGCCAGCAGCTTAAGTTGGGGGGGGTCCGGGACAGGGTGGTATGGCTACACCTTC
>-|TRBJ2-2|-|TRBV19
CASSMAGGGELFF
TGTGCCAGTAGTATGGCGGGTGGCGGGGAGCTGTTTTTT
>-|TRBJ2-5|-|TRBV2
CASSARTGFAQETQYF
TGTGCCAGCAGCGCCCGGACGGGGTTTGCTCAAGAGACCCAGTACTTC
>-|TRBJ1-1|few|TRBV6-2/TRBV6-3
CASSYSHQDRNTEAFF
TGTGCCAGCAGTTACTCCCACCAGGACAGGAACACTGAAGCTTTCTTT
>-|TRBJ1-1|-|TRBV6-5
CASSSGNTEAFF
TGTGCCAGCAGTTCCGGGAACACTGAAGCTTTCTTT
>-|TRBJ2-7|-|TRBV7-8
CASSMAGVREQYF
TGTGCCAGCTCCATGGCAGGGGTCCGCGAGCAGTACTTC
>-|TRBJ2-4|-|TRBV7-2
CASSLSLGDIAKNIQYF
TGTGCCAGCAGCTTAAGTCTGGGGGACATAGCCAAAAACATTCAGTACTTC
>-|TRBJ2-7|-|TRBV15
CATSRETGHFYEQYF
TGTGCCACCAGCAGAGAAACAGGACACTTCTACGAGCAGTACTTC
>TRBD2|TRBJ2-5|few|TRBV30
CAWSGLAEQETQYF
TGTGCCTGGAGTGGGCTAGCGGAGCAAGAGACCCAGTACTTC
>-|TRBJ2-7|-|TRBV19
CASSIDLGVSYEQYF
TGTGCCAGTAGTATAGATCTAGGGGTGAGCTACGAGCAGTACTTC
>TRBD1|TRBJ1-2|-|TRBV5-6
CASSVGQGVYGYTF
TGTGCCAGCAGCGTGGGACAGGGTGTCTATGGCTACACCTTC
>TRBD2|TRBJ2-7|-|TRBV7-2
CASSLRLAGGEQYF
TGTGCCAGCAGCTTGAGACTAGCTGGAGGCGAGCAGTACTTC
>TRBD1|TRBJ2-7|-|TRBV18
CASWAGRGSYEQYF
TGTGCCAGCTGGGCGGGCAGGGGGAGCTACGAGCAGTACTTC
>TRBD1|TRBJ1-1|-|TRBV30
CAWDRGMNTEAFF
TGTGCCTGGGACAGGGGAATGAACACTGAAGCTTTCTTT
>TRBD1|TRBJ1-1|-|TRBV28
CASNVQGQGVNTEAFF
TGTGCCAGCAACGTTCAGGGGCAGGGGGTGAACACTGAAGCTTTCTTT
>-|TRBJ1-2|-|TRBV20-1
CSARDSAGYTF
TGCAGTGCTAGAGATAGCGCTGGCTACACCTTC
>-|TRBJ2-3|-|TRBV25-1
CASRLKNKADTQYF
TGTGCCAGCAGACTAAAGAATAAGGCAGATACGCAGTATTTT
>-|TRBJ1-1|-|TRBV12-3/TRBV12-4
CASSLEGNTEAFF
TGTGCCAGCAGTTTGGAGGGGAACACTGAAGCTTTCTTT
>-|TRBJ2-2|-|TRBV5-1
CASSLATGSNTGELFF
TGCGCCAGCAGCTTGGCAACAGGATCGAACACCGGGGAGCTGTTTTTT
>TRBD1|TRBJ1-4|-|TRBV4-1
CASSRPDRGLEKLFF
TGCGCCAGCAGCCGCCCGGACAGGGGGCTTGAAAAACTGTTTTTT
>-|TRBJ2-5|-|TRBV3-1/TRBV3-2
CASSQYNVQETQYF
TGTGCCAGCAGCCAATACAACGTACAAGAGACCCAGTACTTC
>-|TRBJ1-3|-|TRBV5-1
CASSLDGSSGNTIYF
TGCGCCAGCAGCTTGGACGGGTCCTCTGGAAACACCATATATTTT
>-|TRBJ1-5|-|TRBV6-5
CASKTGTTDQPQHF
TGTGCCAGCAAAACCGGGACAACAGATCAGCCCCAGCATTTT
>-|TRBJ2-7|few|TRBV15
CATGGAGSHEQYF
TGTGCCACCGGAGGGGCAGGGTCCCACGAGCAGTACTTC
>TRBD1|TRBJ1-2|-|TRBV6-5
CASSPRQGAYGYTF
TGTGCCAGCAGTCCGCGACAGGGGGCCTATGGCTACACCTTC
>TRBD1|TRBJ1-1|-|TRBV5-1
CASSLEGAVDTEAFF
TGCGCCAGCAGCTTGGAGGGGGCGGTGGACACTGAAGCTTTCTTT
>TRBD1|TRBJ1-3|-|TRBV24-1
CATSDSRQGGNTIYF
TGTGCCACCAGTGATTCTCGACAGGGCGGAAACACCATATATTTT
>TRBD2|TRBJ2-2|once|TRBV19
CASGTIANTGELFF
TGTGCCAGTGGGACTATCGCGAACACCGGGGAGCTGTTTTTT
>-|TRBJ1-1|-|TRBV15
CATSRPQGENTEAFF
TGTGCCACCAGCAGACCCCAGGGCGAGAACACTGAAGCTTTCTTT
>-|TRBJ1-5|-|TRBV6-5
CASKDSYSNQPQHF
TGTGCCAGCAAGGACAGCTATAGCAATCAGCCCCAGCATTTT
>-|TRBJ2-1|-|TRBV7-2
CASSLGADSYNEQFF
TGTGCCAGCAGCTTGGGGGCCGACTCCTACAATGAGCAGTTCTTC
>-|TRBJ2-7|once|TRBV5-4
CASSLKPSYEQYF
TGTGCCAGCAGCTTGAAGCCCTCCTACGAGCAGTACTTC
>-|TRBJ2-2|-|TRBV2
CASSVSTENTGELFF
TGTGCCAGCAGTGTTAGTACAGAGAACACCGGGGAGCTGTTTTTT
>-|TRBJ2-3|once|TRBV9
CASSVESSGRTDTQYF
TGTGCCAGCAGCGTAGAGAGTAGTGGGAGAACAGATACGCAGTATTTT
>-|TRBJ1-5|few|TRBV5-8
CASSPGLRSGSDYQPQHF
TGTGCCAGCAGCCCGGGATTGAGGTCCGGTTCCGATTATCAGCCCCAGCATTTT
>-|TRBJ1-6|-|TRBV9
CASSVDTINSPLHF
TGTGCCAGCAGCGTAGACACGATCAATTCACCCCTCCACTTT
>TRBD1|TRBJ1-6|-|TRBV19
CASSIVQQGNLYNSPLHF
TGTGCCAGTAGTATAGTACAACAGGGGAATCTCTATAATTCACCCCTCCACTTT
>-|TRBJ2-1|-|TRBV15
CATEEGSYNEQFF
TGTGCCACCGAGGAGGGGTCCTACAATGAGCAGTTCTTC
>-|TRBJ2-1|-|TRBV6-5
CASGQRGPYNEQFF
TGTGCCAGCGGACAGCGGGGCCCCTACAATGAGCAGTTCTTC
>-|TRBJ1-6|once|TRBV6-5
CASSLGVYNSPLHF
TGTGCCAGCAGTTTAGGGGTCTATAATTCACCCCTCCACTTT
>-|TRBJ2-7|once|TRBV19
CASSPREYYEQYF
TGTGCCAGTAGTCCCCGGGAGTACTACGAGCAGTACTTC